The TCR beta chain described here comes from a study of OX40 agonist ivuxolimab in advanced cancers. Study-wide context: Ivuxolimab was administered intravenously to patients at 0.01 to 10 mg/kg every 2 weeks.

CDR3 length equals 14 residues. The germline gives CDR1 SQVTM, CDR2 ANQGSEA. Trimming cost V 4 bases and J 5 bases, with 17 bases left between them. TCRdb's table, derived via immunoSEQ multiplex PCR, lists solely in-frame clones and lacks some. In the table there are some 5,100 clones, about 70% of which are singletons. This material consisted of CD4+ or CD8+ T cells sorted from blood, taken in a trial of the OX40 agonist ivuxolimab. The chain joins TRBV29-1 to TRBJ1-1, with D hard to call. The origin of this receptor is an adult with an advanced solid tumor such as melanoma, head and neck, liver or kidney cancer. CDR3 nucleotide sequence: TGCAGCGTTGGGTCGGGAGGGCGGAGGACTGAAGCTTTCTTT. Its translation: CSVGSGGRRTEAFF.